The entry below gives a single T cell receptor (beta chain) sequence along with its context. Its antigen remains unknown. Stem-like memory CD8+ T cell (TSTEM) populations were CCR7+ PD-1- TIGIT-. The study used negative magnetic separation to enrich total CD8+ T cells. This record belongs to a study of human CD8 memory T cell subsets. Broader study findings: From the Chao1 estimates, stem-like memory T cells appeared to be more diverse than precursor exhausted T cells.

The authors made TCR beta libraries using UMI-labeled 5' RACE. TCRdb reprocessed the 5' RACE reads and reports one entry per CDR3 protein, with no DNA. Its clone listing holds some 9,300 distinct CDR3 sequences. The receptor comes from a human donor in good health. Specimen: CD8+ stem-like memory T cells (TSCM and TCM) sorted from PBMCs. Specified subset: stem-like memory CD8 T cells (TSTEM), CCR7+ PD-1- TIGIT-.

This CDR3 reads CASSRGGTSYNEQFF. The chain combines TRBV9 with TRBJ2-1; the D call from TCRdb, TRBD1, cannot be confirmed without DNA. Germline values: CDR1 SGDLS, CDR2 YYNGEE. This CDR3 has 15 amino acids.